These T cell receptor beta chains were read from a single sample in a study of tumor and adjacent non-tumor tissue in lung cancer. Using its own MiXCR run on the multiplex PCR reads, TCRdb lists one record per CDR3 protein. This table has about 90,000 distinct CDR3 sequences, 76% appearing once. The sequenced sample was distant non-tumor lung tissue. All receptors come from a woman aged 45 to 65 with non-small cell lung cancer. Each CDR3 is given without its conserved first and last residue. Not every row has a clone size; where given, it reads once, few, many or a size class.

NA,TRBV14,ARSPRQGRTSPSSYSEQF
NA,TRBV11-2,ASSLMGGSNIGELF
NA,TRBV5-1,AGGPGGGQYSGANVLT
NA,TRBV5-1,ASSLRVYEQY
NA,TRBV12-3/TRBV12-4,ASSLVYSNQPQH
NA,TRBV5-5,ANRNWEGTSDNEQF
many,TRBV6-1,ASSEVWGYNEQF
NA,TRBV5-1,ASSLGRGPTEAY
NA,TRBV5-1,AGSVTPGSAQY
NA,TRBV14,ASSHYPRTEAF
NA,TRBV24-1,ATSLGGLAGIYEQY
NA,TRBV24-1,ATRGDGEGQPQH
NA,TRBV11-1,ASSLGQGVESQY
NA,TRBV28,ASSFSMEGNTEAF
NA,TRBV12-3/TRBV12-4,ASSIETGTNTGELS
NA,TRBV28,ASSSRQGAYYEQY
once,TRBV5-6,ANSLIRTTLGYT
NA,TRBV4-1,ASSHSGASGFRQETQY
NA,TRBV6-1,VSSRQTGGADTQY
NA,TRBV6-6,ASGYMGSTLATNEKLF
NA,TRBV29-1,SISIWQGFNEQY
once,TRBV10-1,ARLTMRETQY
NA,TRBV29-1,SASTMNTEAF
NA,TRBV11-2,ASSPLTSGRALWERY
once,TRBV4-2,ASSFSVIRNTGELF
many,TRBV7-8,ASSLGSWTSGVNTGELF
NA,TRBV11-2,ASSLRSQLATHTQY
NA,TRBV6-2/TRBV6-3,ASRYSINLEQF
NA,TRBV12-3/TRBV12-4,ANSNRENEQY
NA,TRBV6-2/TRBV6-3,ASSLAPYNEQS
NA,TRBV11-2,ASSLERSEPQH
NA,TRBV5-6,ASSPPSTSGQETQY
many,TRBV11-2,ASSLEAASPYGYT
NA,TRBV11-2,ASSPRINGRALREQY
NA,TRBV12-3/TRBV12-4,TSRPGTDSSEQY
few,TRBV11-2,ASSEFRDKQY
NA,TRBV11-2,ASKTSRGRGGELV
NA,TRBV6-1,AISPTGPGWPQH
once,TRBV6-6,TSTEGSTTDTQY
NA,TRBV12-3/TRBV12-4,ASSGPRDGAIIETQY
many,TRBV5-5,ASSSPTRNTEAF
NA,TRBV11-2,ASVLTDTAYEQY
NA,TRBV12-3/TRBV12-4,ASSFRTGGSITEAF
NA,TRBV29-1,SVWAPSTGELF
few,TRBV11-1,ASSLATSGSREQF
NA,TRBV5-1,ASGAGTGEDYGYA
NA,TRBV5-6,ASSFDRGTDKHY
NA,TRBV5-1,ASNPGQGYEHY
NA,TRBV11-2,ASNLVLETQY
NA,TRBV2,ASSEGREQY
few,TRBV19,ASKGFGGTEAF
NA,TRBV11-1,TSSSMTVRDTQY
NA,TRBV6-2/TRBV6-3,ASNSSSHNEQF
NA,TRBV6-1,ASSWIGKAETF
many,TRBV30,AWSPGLTGGNIQY
NA,TRBV11-2,ASCLWGQRATGTQY
NA,TRBV5-6,ANSSGERGYGYT
NA,TRBV5-8,ASSLEVLVDDNGQF
NA,TRBV6-1,ASSEEGLGGTFNGQF